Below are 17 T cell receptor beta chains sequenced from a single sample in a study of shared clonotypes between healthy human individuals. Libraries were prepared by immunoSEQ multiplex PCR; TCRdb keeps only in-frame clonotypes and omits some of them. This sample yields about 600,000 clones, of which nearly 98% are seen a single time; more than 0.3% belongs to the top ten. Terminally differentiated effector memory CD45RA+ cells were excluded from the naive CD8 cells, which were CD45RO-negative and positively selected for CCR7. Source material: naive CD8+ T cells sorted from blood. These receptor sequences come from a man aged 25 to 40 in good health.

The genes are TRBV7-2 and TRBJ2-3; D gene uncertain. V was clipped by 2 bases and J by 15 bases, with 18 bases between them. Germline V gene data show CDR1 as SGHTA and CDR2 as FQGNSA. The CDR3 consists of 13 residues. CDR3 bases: TGTGCCAGCAGCTTAAATTATGGCCAGAAGGGATATTTT. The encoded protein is CASSLNYGQKGYF. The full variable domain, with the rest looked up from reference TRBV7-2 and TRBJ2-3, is GAGVSQSPSNKVTEKGKDVELRCDPISGHTALYWYRQSLGQGLEFLIYFQGNSAPDKSGLPSDRFSAERTGGSVSTLTIQRTQQEDSAVYLCASSLNYGQKGYFGPGTRLTVL.

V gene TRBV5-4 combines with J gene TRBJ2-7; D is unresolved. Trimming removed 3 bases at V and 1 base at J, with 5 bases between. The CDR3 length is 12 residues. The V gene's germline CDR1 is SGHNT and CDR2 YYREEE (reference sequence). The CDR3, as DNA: TGTGCCAGCAGCTCGAGTTCCTACGAGCAGTACTTC. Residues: CASSSSSYEQYF.

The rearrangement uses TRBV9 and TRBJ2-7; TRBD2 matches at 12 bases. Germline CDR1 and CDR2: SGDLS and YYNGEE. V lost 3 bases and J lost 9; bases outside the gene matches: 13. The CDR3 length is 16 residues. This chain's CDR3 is CASSGPGLAGGELQYF. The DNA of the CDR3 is TGTGCCAGCAGCGGCCCGGGACTAGCGGGCGGGGAGTTGCAGTACTTC. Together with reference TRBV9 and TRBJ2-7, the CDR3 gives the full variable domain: DSGVTQTPKHLITATGQRVTLRCSPRSGDLSVYWYQQSLDQGLQFLIQYYNGEERAKGNILERFSAQQFPDLHSELNLSSLELGDSALYFCASSGPGLAGGELQYFGPGTRLTVT.

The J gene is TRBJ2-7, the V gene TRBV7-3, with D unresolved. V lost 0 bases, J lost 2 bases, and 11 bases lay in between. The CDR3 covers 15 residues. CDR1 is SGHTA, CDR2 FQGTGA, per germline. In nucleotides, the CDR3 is TGTGCCAGCAGCTTAACGGCAGCCTACACCTACGAGCAGTACTTC. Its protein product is CASSLTAAYTYEQYF.

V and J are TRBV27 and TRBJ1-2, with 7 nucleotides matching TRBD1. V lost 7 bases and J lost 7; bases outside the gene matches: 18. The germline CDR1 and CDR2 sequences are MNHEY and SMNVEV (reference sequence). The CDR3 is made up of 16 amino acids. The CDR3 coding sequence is TGTGCCAGCATCGGTGCAGGGGGTGGCAGATTTTTTGGCTACACCTTC. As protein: CASIGAGGGRFFGYTF.

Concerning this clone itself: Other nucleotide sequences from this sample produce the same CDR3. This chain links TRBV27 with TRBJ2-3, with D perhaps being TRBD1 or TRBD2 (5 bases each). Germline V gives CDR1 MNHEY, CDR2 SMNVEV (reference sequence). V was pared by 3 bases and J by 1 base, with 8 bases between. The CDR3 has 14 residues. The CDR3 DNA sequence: TGTGCCAGCAGTTTGTTGGGGGGCACAGATACGCAGTATTTT. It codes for CASSLLGGTDTQYF.

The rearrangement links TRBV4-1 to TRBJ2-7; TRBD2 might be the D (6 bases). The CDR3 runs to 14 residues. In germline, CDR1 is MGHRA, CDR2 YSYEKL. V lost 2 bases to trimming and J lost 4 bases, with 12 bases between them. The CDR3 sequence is CASSQMVGGYEQYF. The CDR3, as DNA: TGCGCCAGCAGCCAAATGGTCGGGGGTTACGAGCAGTACTTC.

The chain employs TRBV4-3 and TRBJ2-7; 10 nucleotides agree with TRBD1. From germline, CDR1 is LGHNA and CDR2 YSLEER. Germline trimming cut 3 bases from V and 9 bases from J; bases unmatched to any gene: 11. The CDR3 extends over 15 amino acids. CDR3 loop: CASSQSGTGAIGQYF. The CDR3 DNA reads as TGCGCCAGCAGCCAGTCCGGGACAGGGGCCATCGGGCAGTACTTC.

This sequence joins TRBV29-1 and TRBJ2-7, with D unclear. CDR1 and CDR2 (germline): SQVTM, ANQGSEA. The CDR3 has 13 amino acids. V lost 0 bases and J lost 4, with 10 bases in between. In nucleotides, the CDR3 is TGCAGCGTTGAAGATGGCAGAACTTACGAGCAGTACTTC. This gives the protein CSVEDGRTYEQYF.

The CDR3 DNA reads TGCGCCAGCAGGGCGACTAGCGGGAGCCAAATGGGCCAAGAGACCCAGTACTTC. Protein sequence: CASRATSGSQMGQETQYF. This chain uses TRBV5-1 with TRBJ2-5; 12 bases line up with TRBD2. Germline V gene data show CDR1 as SGHRS and CDR2 as YFSETQ. After removal of 5 bases from V and 1 base from J, the junction contained 12 bases not matched to a gene. This CDR3 has 18 amino acids.

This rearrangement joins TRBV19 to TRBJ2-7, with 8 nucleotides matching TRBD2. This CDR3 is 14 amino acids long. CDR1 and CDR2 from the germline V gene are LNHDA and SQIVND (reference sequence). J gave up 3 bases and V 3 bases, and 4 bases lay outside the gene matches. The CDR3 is CASSIRLAGYEQYF. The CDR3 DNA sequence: TGTGCCAGTAGTATTCGTCTAGCGGGCTACGAGCAGTACTTC.

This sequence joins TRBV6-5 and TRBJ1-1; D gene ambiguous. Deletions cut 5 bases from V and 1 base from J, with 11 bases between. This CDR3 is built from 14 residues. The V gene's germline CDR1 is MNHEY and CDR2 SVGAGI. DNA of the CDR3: TGTGCCAGCAGTCACCCGACCAGGAACACTGAAGCTTTCTTT. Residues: CASSHPTRNTEAFF.

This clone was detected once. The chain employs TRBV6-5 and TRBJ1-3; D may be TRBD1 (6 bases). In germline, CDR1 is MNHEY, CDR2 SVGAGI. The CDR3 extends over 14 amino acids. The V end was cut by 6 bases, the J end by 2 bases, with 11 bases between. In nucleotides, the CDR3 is TGTGCCAGCAGGACACAGGGCCCTGGAAACACCATATATTTT. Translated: CASRTQGPGNTIYF.

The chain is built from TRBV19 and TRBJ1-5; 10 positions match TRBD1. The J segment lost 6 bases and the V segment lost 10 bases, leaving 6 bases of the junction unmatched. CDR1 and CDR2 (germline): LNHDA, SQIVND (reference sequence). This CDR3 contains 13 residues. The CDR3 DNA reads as TGTGCCACCTCCGGGACAGGGGTTCAGCCCCAGCATTTT. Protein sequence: CATSGTGVQPQHF.

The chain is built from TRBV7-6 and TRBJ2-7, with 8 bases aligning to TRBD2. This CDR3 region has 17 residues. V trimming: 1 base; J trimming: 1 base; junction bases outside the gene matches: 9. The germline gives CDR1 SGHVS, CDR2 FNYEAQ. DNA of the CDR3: TGTGCCAGCAGCTTAGATCCCGGGACTAGGGAGTCCTACGAGCAGTACTTC. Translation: CASSLDPGTRESYEQYF.

CDR3 bases: TGTGCCAGCAGCTTAGCGATTGCGGGAGACTACAATGAGCAGTTCTTC. The encoded protein is CASSLAIAGDYNEQFF. The chain joins TRBV7-6 to TRBJ2-1, with TRBD2 matching over 7 bases. CDR3 length: 16 residues. Looked up from germline, CDR1 is SGHVS and CDR2 is FNYEAQ. J lost 3 bases, V lost 0 bases, and 5 bases had no gene match. Supplemented by reference TRBV7-6 and TRBJ2-1, the full variable domain reads GAGVSQSPRYKVTKRGQDVALRCDPISGHVSLYWYRQALGQGPEFLTYFNYEAQQDKSGLPNDRFSAERPEGSISTLTIQRTEQRDSAMYRCASSLAIAGDYNEQFFGPGTRLTVL.

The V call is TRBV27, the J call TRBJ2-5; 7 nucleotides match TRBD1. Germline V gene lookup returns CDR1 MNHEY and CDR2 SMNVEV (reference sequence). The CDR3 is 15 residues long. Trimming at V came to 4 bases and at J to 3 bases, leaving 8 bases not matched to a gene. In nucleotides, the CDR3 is TGTGCCAGCAGTTCCAGGGGACAGCTGAAAGAGACCCAGTACTTC. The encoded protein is CASSSRGQLKETQYF.